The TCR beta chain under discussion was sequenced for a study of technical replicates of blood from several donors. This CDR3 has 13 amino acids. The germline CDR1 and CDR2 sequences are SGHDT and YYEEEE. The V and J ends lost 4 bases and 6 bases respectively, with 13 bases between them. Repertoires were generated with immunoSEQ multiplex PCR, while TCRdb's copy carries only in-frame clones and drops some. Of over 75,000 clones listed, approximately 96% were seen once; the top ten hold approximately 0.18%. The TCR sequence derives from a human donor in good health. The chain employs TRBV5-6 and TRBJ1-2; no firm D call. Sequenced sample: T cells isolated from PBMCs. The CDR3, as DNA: TGTGCCAGCAGCCCCACGGGAGGTCATGGCTACACCTTC. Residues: CASSPTGGHGYTF. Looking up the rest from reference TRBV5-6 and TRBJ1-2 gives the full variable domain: DAGVTQSPTHLIKTRGQQVTLRCSPKSGHDTVSWYQQALGQGPQFIFQYYEEEERQRGNFPDRFSGHQFPNYSSELNVNALLLGDSALYLCASSPTGGHGYTFGSGTRLTVV.